The source of this T cell receptor beta chain is a study of T cells after yellow fever vaccination. At the level of the study: Fractions low in cell number were prepared with SMART-Seq v4 Ultra Low Input.

This clonotype appeared a few times. Production of TCR cDNA was by 5'RACE template switching, which also added a universal primer site and UMIs. MiXCR, applied by TCRdb to the 5' RACE reads, yields one record per CDR3 protein. The sample gives 450,000 to 550,000 distinct CDR3 sequences, less than 25% of which show up once; around 17% is in the top ten. The CDR3 is 13 amino acids. Per the germline V gene, CDR1 is SEHNR and CDR2 is FQNEAQ (reference sequence). The V and J ends lost 9 bases and 5 bases respectively, with 13 bases between them. This chain uses TRBV7-9 with TRBJ2-2; maybe TRBD2 (5 bases). The receptor's source is a man between 18 and 35 years old who received the YFV17D yellow fever vaccine. Source: PBMCs, taken 20 to 25 days after the first yellow fever vaccination. The CDR3 DNA follows: TGTGCCAGATTGGAGGTGTTTACCGGGGAGCTGTTTTTT. It codes for CARLEVFTGELFF.